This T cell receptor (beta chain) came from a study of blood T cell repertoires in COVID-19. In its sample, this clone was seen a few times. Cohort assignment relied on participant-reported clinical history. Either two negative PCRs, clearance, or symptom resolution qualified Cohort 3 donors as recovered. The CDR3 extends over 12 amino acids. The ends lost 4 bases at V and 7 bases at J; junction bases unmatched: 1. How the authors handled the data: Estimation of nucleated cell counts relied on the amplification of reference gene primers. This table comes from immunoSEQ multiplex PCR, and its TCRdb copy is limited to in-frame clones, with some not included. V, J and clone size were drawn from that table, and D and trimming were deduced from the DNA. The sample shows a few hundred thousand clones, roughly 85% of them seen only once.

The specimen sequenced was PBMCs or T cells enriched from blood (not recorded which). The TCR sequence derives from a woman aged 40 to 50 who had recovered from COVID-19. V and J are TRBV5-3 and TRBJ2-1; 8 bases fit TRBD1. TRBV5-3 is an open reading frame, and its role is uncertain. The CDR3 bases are TGTGCCAGAAGCCGGGACAGGAATGAGCAGTTCTTC. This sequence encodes CARSRDRNEQFF.